This T cell receptor (beta chain) stems from a study of T cells in Graves' hyperthyroidism and ophthalmopathy. TCR beta CDR3 regions were amplified from RNA transcripts. In the first-round RT-PCR of the TCR CDR3, the HTBI primer set was used. TCRdb analysed the multiplex PCR reads with MiXCR anew, one entry per CDR3 protein. This table has 530,000 or so distinct CDR3 sequences, 40% to 55% appearing once. Over 18 months, lack of ophthalmopathy progression marked Graves' hyperthyroidism as stable. Diagnoses used clinical symptoms, serum thyroxine and TRAb, thyroid ultrasound and orbital computed tomography. Overall study findings and caveats: Blood samples included most of the expanded thyroid clonotypes exceeding 0.001. Onset of ophthalmopathy came a median approximately 6.5 months after the model predicted it.

This CDR3 has 13 amino acids. CDR1 and CDR2 (germline): SGHTA, FQGNSA. Trimming took 5 bases from V and 6 from J, leaving 14 bases between them. On this clonotype itself: Its antigen is not identified.

The sequence came from a woman aged 18-29 years with Graves' hyperthyroidism. The chain is built from TRBV7-2 and TRBJ2-7; no reliable D call. The specimen was peripheral blood or thyroid tissue (not recorded which). CDR3 DNA: TGTGCCAGCAGCATAGGTGTAGGAAGCGAGCAGTACTTC. This sequence encodes CASSIGVGSEQYF.